The text below deals with one T cell receptor (beta chain). The antigen is unknown. The CDR3 spans 13 residues. Germline loops: CDR1 SGHNT, CDR2 YENEEA. The germline V and J ends were trimmed by 3 bases and 11 bases, with 17 bases remaining between them. TCRdb fed the 5' RACE reads into MiXCR, producing one record per CDR3 protein. The data hold 450,000 or so distinct CDR3 sequences, with 20% to 30% observed a single time. The data were obtained in a study of identical twins. Broader study findings: Because invariant MAIT and iNKT cells could be present, zero-insertion analyses could be partly confounded. Not following the same donors, the study drew its conclusions from cross-sectional statistical analysis.

These data were also reused for a study on T cells expressing NK-cell markers. Per that paper: Investigators obtained TCR beta repertoires from sorted CD3+CD56+NKG2C+, CD3+CD56+NKG2C- and CD3+CD56-NKG2C+ T cells. Sequencing covered eight donors, seven HCMV-seropositive and one seronegative.

The clonotype originates from a woman between 18 and 30 years old in good health. The J gene is TRBJ2-7, the V gene TRBV11-3, with a tentative D call TRBD2 (6 bases). Sequenced input: CD4+ T cells sorted from blood. This chain's CDR3 is CASSLVSTQREYF. Here the CDR3 DNA reads TGTGCCAGCAGCTTGGTCTCAACCCAGCGGGAGTACTTC.